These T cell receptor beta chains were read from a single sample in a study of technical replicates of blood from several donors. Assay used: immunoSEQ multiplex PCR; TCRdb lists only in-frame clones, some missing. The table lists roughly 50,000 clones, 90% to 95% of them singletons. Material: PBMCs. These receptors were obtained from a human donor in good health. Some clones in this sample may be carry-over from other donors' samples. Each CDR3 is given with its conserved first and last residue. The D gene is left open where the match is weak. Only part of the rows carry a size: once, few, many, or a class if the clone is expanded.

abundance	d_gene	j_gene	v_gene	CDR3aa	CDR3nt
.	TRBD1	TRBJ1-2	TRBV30	CAWSPAGQGNYGYTF	TGTGCCTGGAGCCCGGCGGGACAGGGGAACTATGGCTACACCTTC
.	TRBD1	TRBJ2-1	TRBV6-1	CASSQHRGQRNEQFF	TGTGCCAGCAGCCAACACAGGGGGCAAAGGAATGAGCAGTTCTTC
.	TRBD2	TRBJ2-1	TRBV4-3	CASSQVDPGLAGVLYNEQFF	TGCGCCAGCAGCCAAGTTGACCCCGGACTAGCGGGGGTGTTATACAATGAGCAGTTCTTC
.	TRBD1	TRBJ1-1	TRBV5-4	CASSDPGQLNTEAFF	TGTGCCAGCAGCGACCCGGGACAGCTGAACACTGAAGCTTTCTTT
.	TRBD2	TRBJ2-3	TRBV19	CASSRGASGGIADTQYF	TGTGCCAGTAGTAGGGGGGCTAGCGGGGGTATAGCAGATACGCAGTATTTT
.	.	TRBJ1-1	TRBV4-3	CASSQDHEGDTEAFF	TGCGCCAGCAGCCAAGATCACGAGGGGGACACTGAAGCTTTCTTT
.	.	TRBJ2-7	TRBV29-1	CSVVAEEQYF	TGCAGCGTTGTGGCCGAAGAGCAGTACTTC
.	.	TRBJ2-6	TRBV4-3	CASSPYTSGANVLTF	TGCGCCAGCAGCCCGTACACCTCTGGGGCCAACGTCCTGACTTTC
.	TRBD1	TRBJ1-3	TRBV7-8	CASSHRTRQGRTGNTIYF	TGTGCCAGCAGTCATAGAACAAGACAGGGACGCACTGGAAACACCATATATTTT
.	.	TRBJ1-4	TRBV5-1	CASSNTATNEKLFF	TGCGCCAGCAGCAACACCGCAACTAATGAAAAACTGTTTTTT
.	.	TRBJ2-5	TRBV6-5	CASSSRGTQYF	TGTGCCAGCAGTTCCAGGGGGACCCAGTACTTC
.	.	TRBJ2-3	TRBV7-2	CASSLAGGTQYF	TGTGCCAGCAGCTTAGCGGGAGGAACGCAGTATTTT
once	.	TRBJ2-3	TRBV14	CASSQGLRDTQYF	TGTGCCAGCAGCCAAGGACTCAGAGATACGCAGTATTTT
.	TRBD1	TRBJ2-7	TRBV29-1	CSVGGTGASYEQYF	TGCAGCGTTGGCGGGACAGGGGCCTCCTACGAGCAGTACTTC
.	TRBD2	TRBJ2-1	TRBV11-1	CASSLDVAGAQYNEQFF	TGTGCCAGCAGCTTAGATGTAGCGGGGGCCCAATACAATGAGCAGTTCTTC
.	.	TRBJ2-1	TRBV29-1	CSVENSEQFF	TGCAGCGTTGAAAATAGCGAGCAGTTCTTC
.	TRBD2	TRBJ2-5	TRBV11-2	CASSPGTGGETQYF	TGTGCCAGCAGCCCGGGGACGGGGGGAGAGACCCAGTACTTC
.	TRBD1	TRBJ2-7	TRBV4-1	CASSQGQGPSYEQYF	TGCGCCAGCAGCCAGGGACAGGGACCCTCCTACGAGCAGTACTTC
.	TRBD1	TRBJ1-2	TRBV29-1	CSDRTGAGYTF	TGCAGCGACAGGACAGGGGCCGGCTACACCTTC
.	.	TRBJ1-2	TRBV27	CASSSLGAQSDGYTF	TGTGCCAGCAGTTCACTAGGTGCTCAGTCGGATGGCTACACCTTC
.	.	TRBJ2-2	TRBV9	CASSVASRGTGELFF	TGTGCCAGCAGCGTAGCTTCTCGGGGCACCGGGGAGCTGTTTTTT
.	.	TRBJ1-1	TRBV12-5	CASGLVESTEAFF	TGTGCTAGTGGTTTGGTAGAGTCCACTGAAGCTTTCTTT
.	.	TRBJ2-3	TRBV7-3	CASSLRRVDTQYF	TGTGCCAGCAGCTTAAGGCGGGTGGATACGCAGTATTTT